One sample yielded the 9 T cell receptor beta chains listed below, sequenced in a study of T cells in Graves' hyperthyroidism and ophthalmopathy. Amplified regions were TCR beta CDR3 sequences from RNA transcripts. Using the HTBI primer set, a first-round RT-PCR was run on the TCR CDR3. Each CDR3 protein gets one entry after TCRdb re-called the multiplex PCR reads with MiXCR. The sample lists about 600,000 distinct CDR3 sequences, around 13% occurring once. Input material: blood. These receptors originate from a woman aged 50 to 65 with Graves' ophthalmopathy.

Many counts were recorded for this clonotype. The chain carries TRBV28 and TRBJ1-5; tentative D call: TRBD1 (6 bases). Per the germline V gene, CDR1 is MDHEN and CDR2 is SYDVKM. This CDR3 has 14 residues. Deletions cut 7 bases from V and 6 bases from J, with 16 bases between. The CDR3 nucleotides read TGTGCCAGCAAAGACCGAGGGGGAAGTCAGCCCCAGCATTTT. Amino acid sequence: CASKDRGGSQPQHF.

This clonotype was observed at least ten times. The chain has TRBV20-1 and TRBJ2-2; maybe TRBD2 (6 bases). Germline V gives CDR1 DFQATT, CDR2 SNEGSKA (reference sequence). The CDR3 length is 14 residues. Trimming shortened V by 1 base and J by 6 bases, and 12 bases separated the two germline ends. The chain's CDR3 is CSARGDSGPGELFF. In DNA, the CDR3 is TGCAGTGCTAGAGGGGACTCCGGGCCCGGGGAGCTGTTTTTT.

This clonotype was found a few times. The V and J genes are TRBV5-6 and TRBJ1-2; D not resolved. The length of the CDR3 is 13 residues. The germline V and J ends were trimmed by 4 bases and 8 bases, with 15 bases remaining between them. Germline V gene data show CDR1 as SGHDT and CDR2 as YYEEEE. The CDR3 DNA is TGTGCCAGCAGCGGCACGAGGCGCCGAGGCTACACCTTC. Encoded protein: CASSGTRRRGYTF.

This clonotype was recorded at least ten times. This rearrangement joins TRBV18 to TRBJ2-1; D is uncertain. V lost 0 bases to trimming and J lost 7 bases, with 4 bases between them. CDR1 KGHSH and CDR2 LQKENI come from the germline V gene. This CDR3 contains 12 residues. CDR3 protein: CASSPPENEQFF. For the CDR3, the DNA is TGTGCCAGCTCACCACCGGAAAATGAGCAGTTCTTC.

This clonotype was seen more than once but under ten times. J is TRBJ2-7 and V is TRBV28; D may be TRBD1 or TRBD2 (6 bases each). The CDR3 is 14 residues long. Trimming shortened V by 2 bases and J by 5 bases, and 13 bases separated the two germline ends. Germline lookup yields CDR1 MDHEN and CDR2 SYDVKM. The CDR3 loop reads CASSLGGGGHEQYF. The CDR3 DNA reads TGTGCCAGCAGTTTAGGAGGGGGTGGGCACGAGCAGTACTTC.

This chain links TRBV3-1 with TRBJ1-6; no clear D gene. The ends were cut back, 4 bases at V and 7 bases at J, with 11 bases in the middle. CDR1 LGHDT and CDR2 YNNKEL come from the germline V gene (reference sequence). The CDR3 is 14 residues long. In nucleotides, the CDR3 is TGTGCCAGCAGCCTTAATGGTGGAAATTCACCCCTCCACTTT. Its protein product is CASSLNGGNSPLHF.

This clonotype was seen ten or more times. The V and J genes are TRBV12-3 or TRBV12-4 and TRBJ1-2, with 9 bases identical to TRBD1. V lost 3 bases and J lost 8; bases outside the gene matches: 10. The CDR3 has 15 residues. The CDR3 sequence is CASSLRQGQGSGYTF. DNA of the CDR3: TGTGCCAGCAGTTTGCGCCAGGGACAGGGAAGCGGCTACACCTTC.

This chain connects TRBV12-3 or TRBV12-4 to TRBJ1-2, with D maybe TRBD1 (6 bases). The CDR3 covers 13 residues. Trimming removed 7 bases from V and 7 bases from J, with 16 bases in between. In nucleotides, the CDR3 is TGTGCCAGCATGAGAGGGGGAGTTGGTGGCTACACCTTC. This codes for CASMRGGVGGYTF.

The chain uses TRBV4-2 and TRBJ2-5; 7 bases are shared with TRBD1. V lost 1 base to trimming and J lost 2 bases; unmatched junction nucleotides: 10. The V gene's germline CDR1 is LGHNA and CDR2 YNFKEQ. The CDR3 runs to 17 residues. CDR3 nucleotide sequence: TGTGCCAGCAGCCAAGGGCTAAGACAGGGTCCTCAAGAGACCCAGTACTTC. As protein: CASSQGLRQGPQETQYF.